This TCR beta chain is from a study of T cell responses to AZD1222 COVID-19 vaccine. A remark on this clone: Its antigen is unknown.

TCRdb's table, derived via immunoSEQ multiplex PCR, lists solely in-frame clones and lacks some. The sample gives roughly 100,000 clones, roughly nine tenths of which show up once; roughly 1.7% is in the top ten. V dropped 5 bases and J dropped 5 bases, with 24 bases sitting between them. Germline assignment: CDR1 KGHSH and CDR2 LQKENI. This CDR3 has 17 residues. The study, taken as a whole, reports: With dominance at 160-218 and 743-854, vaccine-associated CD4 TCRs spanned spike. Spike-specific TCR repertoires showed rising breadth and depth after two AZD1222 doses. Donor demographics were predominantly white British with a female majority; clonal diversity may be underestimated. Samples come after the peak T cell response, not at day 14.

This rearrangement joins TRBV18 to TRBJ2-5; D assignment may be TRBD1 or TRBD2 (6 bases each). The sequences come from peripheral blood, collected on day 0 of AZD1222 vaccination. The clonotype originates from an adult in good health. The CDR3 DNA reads TGTGCCAGCTCATCAAACCAACCTAGGGGGGCACTGGAGACCCAGTACTTC. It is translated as CASSSNQPRGALETQYF.